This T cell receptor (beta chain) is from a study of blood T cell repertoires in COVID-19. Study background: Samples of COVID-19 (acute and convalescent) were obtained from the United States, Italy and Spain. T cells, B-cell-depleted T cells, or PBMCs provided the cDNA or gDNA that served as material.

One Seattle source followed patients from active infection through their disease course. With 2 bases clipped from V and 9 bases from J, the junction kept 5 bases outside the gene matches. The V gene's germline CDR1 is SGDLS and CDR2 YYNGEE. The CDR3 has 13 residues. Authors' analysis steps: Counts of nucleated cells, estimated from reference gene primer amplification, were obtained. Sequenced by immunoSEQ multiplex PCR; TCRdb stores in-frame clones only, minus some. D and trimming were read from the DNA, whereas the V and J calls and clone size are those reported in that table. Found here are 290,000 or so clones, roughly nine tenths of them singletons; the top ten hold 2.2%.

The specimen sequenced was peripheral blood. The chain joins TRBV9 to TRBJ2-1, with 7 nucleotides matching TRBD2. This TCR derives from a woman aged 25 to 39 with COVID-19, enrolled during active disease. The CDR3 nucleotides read TGTGCCAGCAGCGTGACTAGCTCTAGTGAGCAGTTCTTC. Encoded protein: CASSVTSSSEQFF. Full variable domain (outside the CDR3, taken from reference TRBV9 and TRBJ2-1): DSGVTQTPKHLITATGQRVTLRCSPRSGDLSVYWYQQSLDQGLQFLIQYYNGEERAKGNILERFSAQQFPDLHSELNLSSLELGDSALYFCASSVTSSSEQFFGPGTRLTVL.